This TCR beta chain was recovered during a study of blood T cell repertoires in COVID-19. The overall study: Whether acute or convalescent, the COVID-19 samples came from the United States, Italy and Spain. From T cells, B-cell-depleted T cells, or PBMCs came the material, which was cDNA or gDNA.

Authors' processing steps: Researchers report that nucleated cell counts were estimated from reference gene primer amplification. The repertoire was sequenced with immunoSEQ multiplex PCR; TCRdb's copy has only in-frame clones and lacks some. V and J calls plus clone size are reproduced from that table; the DNA served to infer D and trimming. The sample contains under 200,000 clones, about four fifths of which appear only once. The Seattle patients joined while their infection was active and were tracked longitudinally afterward. The CDR3 length is 15 residues. The V end was cut by 1 base, the J end by 2 bases, with 9 bases between. Germline V gene data show CDR1 as SGHTA and CDR2 as FQGNSA.

The chain uses TRBV7-2 and TRBJ1-5; perhaps TRBD1 as D (6 bases). The sequence was collected from a woman aged 60-75 years with COVID-19, enrolled during active disease. The sequencing sample was made of peripheral blood. CDR3 sequence: CASSLDAGGNQPQHF. The CDR3 DNA reads as TGTGCCAGCAGCTTAGATGCAGGGGGCAATCAGCCCCAGCATTTT.